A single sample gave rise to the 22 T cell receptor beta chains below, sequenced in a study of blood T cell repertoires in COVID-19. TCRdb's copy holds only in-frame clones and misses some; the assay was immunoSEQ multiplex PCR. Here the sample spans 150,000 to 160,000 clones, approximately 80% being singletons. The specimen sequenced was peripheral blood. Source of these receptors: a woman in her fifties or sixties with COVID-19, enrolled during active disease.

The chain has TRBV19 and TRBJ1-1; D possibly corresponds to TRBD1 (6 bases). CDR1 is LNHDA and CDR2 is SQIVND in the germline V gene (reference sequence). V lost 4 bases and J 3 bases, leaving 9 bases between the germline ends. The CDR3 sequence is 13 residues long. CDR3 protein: CASSTQGDTEAFF. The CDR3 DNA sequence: TGTGCCAGTAGTACACAGGGAGACACTGAAGCTTTCTTT.

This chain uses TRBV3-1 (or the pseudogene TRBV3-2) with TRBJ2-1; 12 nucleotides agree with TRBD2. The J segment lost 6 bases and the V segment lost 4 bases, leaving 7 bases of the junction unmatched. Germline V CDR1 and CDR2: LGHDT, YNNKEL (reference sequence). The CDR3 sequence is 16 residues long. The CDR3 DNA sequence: TGTGCCAGCAGCCCTTGGACTAGCGGGGTAGGCAATGAGCAGTTCTTC. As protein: CASSPWTSGVGNEQFF.

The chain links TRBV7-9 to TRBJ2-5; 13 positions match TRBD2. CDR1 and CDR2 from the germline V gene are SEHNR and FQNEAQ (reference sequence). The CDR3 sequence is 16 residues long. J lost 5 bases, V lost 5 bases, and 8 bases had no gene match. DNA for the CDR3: TGTGCCAGCAGCCCGACTAGCGGGAGGATCGGGGAGACCCAGTACTTC. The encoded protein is CASSPTSGRIGETQYF. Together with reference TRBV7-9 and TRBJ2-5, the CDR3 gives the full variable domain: DTGVSQNPRHKITKRGQNVTFRCDPISEHNRLYWYRQTLGQGPEFLTYFQNEAQLEKSRLLSDRFSAERPKGSFSTLEIQRTEQGDSAMYLCASSPTSGRIGETQYFGPGTRLLVL.

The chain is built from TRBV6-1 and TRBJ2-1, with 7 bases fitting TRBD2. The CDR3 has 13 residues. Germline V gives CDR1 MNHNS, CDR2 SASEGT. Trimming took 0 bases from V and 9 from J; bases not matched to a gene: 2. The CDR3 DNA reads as TGTGCCAGCAGTGAAGCGAGCGGGACTGAGCAGTTCTTC. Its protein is CASSEASGTEQFF.

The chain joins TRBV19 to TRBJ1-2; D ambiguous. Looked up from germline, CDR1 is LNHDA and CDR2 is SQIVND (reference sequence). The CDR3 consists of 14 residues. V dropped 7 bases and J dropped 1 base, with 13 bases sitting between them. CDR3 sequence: CASTKREGNYGYTF. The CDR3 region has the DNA TGTGCCAGTACTAAACGGGAAGGTAACTATGGCTACACCTTC.

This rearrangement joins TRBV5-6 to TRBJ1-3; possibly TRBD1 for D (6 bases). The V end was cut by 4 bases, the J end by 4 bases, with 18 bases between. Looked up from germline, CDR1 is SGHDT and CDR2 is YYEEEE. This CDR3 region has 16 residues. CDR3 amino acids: CASSRWGPQEGNTIYF. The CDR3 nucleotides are TGTGCCAGCAGCCGCTGGGGGCCCCAGGAGGGAAACACCATATATTTT.

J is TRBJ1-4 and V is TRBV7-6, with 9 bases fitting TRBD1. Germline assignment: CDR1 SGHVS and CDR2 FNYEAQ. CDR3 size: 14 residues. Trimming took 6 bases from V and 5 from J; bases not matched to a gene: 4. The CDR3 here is CASRAGTGNEKLFF. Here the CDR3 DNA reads TGTGCCAGCAGGGCCGGGACAGGGAATGAAAAACTGTTTTTT.

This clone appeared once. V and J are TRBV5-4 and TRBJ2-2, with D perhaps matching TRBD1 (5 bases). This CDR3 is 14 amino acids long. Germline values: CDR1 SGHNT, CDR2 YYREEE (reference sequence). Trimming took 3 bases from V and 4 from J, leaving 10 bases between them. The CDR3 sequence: CASSSGHSTGELFF. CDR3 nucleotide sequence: TGTGCCAGCAGCTCCGGACATTCCACCGGGGAGCTGTTTTTT.

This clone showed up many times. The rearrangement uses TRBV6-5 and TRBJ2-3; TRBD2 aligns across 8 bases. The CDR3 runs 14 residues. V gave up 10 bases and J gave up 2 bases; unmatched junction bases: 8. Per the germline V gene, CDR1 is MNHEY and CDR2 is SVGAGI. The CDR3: CATRLAGNTDTQYF. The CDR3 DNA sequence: TGTGCCACTCGATTAGCGGGGAACACAGATACGCAGTATTTT.

CDR3 coding DNA: TGTGCCAGCCGTACCGGGACAGCTCCCACAGATACGCAGTATTTT. Encoded protein: CASRTGTAPTDTQYF. The rearrangement joins TRBV19 to TRBJ2-3, with 7 bases lining up with TRBD1. The V segment lost 9 bases and the J segment 2 bases; nucleotides outside the gene matches: 11. The CDR3 extends over 15 amino acids. CDR1 and CDR2 from the germline V gene are LNHDA and SQIVND (reference sequence).

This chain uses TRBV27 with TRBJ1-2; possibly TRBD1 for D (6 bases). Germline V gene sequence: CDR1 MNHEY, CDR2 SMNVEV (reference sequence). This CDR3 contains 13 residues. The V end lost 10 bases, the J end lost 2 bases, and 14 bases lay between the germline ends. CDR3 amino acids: CATSGAVNYGYTF. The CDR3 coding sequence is TGTGCCACATCAGGGGCCGTCAACTATGGCTACACCTTC.

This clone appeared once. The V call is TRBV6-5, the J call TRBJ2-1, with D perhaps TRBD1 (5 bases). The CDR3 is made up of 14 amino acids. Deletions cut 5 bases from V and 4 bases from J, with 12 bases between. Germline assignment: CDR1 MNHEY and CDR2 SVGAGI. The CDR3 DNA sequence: TGTGCCAGCAGTCCCGAGACAGTTTACAATGAGCAGTTCTTC. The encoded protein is CASSPETVYNEQFF.

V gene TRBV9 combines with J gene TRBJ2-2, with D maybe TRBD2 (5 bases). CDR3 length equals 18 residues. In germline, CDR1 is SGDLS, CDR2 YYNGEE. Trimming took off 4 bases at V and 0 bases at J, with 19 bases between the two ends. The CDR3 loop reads CASSPRFRGRSNTGELFF. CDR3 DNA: TGTGCCAGCAGCCCCCGGTTTCGAGGGCGCTCGAACACCGGGGAGCTGTTTTTT.

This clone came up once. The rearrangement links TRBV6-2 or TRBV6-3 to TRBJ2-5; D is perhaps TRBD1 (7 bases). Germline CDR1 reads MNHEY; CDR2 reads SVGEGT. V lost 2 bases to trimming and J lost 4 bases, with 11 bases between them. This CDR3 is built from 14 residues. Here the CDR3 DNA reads TGTGCCAGCAGTTACAGCCAGGGGGGAGAGACCCAGTACTTC. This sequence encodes CASSYSQGGETQYF.

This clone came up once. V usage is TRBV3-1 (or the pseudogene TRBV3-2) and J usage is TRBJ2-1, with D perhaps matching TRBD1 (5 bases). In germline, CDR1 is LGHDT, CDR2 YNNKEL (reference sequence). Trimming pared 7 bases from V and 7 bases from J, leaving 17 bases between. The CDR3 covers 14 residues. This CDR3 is CASNKKGQVNEQFF. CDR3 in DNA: TGTGCCAGCAATAAAAAGGGGCAAGTAAATGAGCAGTTCTTC.

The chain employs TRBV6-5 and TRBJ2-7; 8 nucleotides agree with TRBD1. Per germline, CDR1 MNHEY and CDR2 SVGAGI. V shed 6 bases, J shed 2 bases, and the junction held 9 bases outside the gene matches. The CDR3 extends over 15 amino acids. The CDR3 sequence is CASRLGVGQAYEQYF. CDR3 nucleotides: TGTGCCAGCAGATTGGGGGTGGGACAGGCCTACGAGCAGTACTTC.

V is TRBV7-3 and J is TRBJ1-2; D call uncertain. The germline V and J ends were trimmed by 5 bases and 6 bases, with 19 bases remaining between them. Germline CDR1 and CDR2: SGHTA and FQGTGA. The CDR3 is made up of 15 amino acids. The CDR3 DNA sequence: TGTGCCAGCAGCCCCTACCGAGTGGGGAGCGATGGCTACACCTTC. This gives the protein CASSPYRVGSDGYTF.

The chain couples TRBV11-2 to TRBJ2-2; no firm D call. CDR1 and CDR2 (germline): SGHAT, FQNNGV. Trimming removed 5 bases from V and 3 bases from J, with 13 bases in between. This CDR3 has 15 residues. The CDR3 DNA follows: TGTGCCAGCAGCCCCCACTCTTTGTACACCGGGGAGCTGTTTTTT. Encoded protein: CASSPHSLYTGELFF.

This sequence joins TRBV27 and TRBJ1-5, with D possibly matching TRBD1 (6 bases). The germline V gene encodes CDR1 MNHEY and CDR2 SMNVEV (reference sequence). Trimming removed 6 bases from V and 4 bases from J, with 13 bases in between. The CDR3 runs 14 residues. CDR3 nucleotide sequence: TGTGCCAGCAGGCCCGGGGGGCCAAATCAGCCCCAGCATTTT. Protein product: CASRPGGPNQPQHF.

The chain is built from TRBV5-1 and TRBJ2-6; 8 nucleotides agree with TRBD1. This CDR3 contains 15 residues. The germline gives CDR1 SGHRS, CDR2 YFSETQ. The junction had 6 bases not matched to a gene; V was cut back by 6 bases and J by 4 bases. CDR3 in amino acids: CASTPRGPGANVLTF. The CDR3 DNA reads TGCGCCAGCACCCCCAGGGGGCCGGGGGCCAACGTCCTGACTTTC.

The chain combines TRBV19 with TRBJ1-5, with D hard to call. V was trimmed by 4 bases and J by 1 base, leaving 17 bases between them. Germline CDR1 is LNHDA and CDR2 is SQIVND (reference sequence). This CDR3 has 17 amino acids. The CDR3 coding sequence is TGTGCCAGTAGTAGCGGCAGTGTCCTGAAAAGCAATCAGCCCCAGCATTTT. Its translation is CASSSGSVLKSNQPQHF.

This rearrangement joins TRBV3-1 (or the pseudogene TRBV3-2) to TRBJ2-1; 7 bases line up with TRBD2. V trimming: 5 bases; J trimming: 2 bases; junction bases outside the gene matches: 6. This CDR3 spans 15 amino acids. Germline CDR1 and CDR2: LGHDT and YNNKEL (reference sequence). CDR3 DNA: TGTGCCAGCAGCTTAGCGGGTAAGACCTACAATGAGCAGTTCTTC. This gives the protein CASSLAGKTYNEQFF.